What follows are 8 T cell receptor beta chains derived from one specimen sequenced in a study of T cell changes during pregnancy in multiple sclerosis. This table comes from immunoSEQ multiplex PCR, and its TCRdb copy is limited to in-frame clones, with some not included. The data show about 120,000 clones, with approximately 93% seen just once and approximately 6.3% held by the top ten. Specimen: peripheral blood, collected before pregnancy. The receptor source for this set is a female donor with multiple sclerosis, enrolled in a pregnancy study.

CDR3: CASGENGDTQYF. The CDR3 nucleotides read TGTGCTAGTGGAGAGAATGGAGATACGCAGTATTTT. The chain joins TRBV12-5 to TRBJ2-3; no reliable D call. Germline V gene sequence: CDR1 LGHNT, CDR2 FRNRAP. With 6 bases removed from V and 5 bases from J, the gap between germline ends came to 9 bases. The CDR3 loop spans 12 amino acids.

The chain employs TRBV5-4 and TRBJ2-1; 7 bases match TRBD1. With 4 bases clipped from V and 8 bases from J, the junction kept 6 bases outside the gene matches. The CDR3 is 13 amino acids. The germline gives CDR1 SGHNT, CDR2 YYREEE (reference sequence). The CDR3 DNA sequence: TGTGCCAGCAGCACCGTCCAGGGGGATGAGCAGTTCTTC. Protein product: CASSTVQGDEQFF.

This clone was seen a single time. The V and J genes are TRBV30 and TRBJ2-7; 9 nucleotides align to TRBD2. Trimming at V came to 4 bases and at J to 6 bases, leaving 10 bases not matched to a gene. Germline V gene lookup returns CDR1 GTSNPN and CDR2 SVGIG (reference sequence). The CDR3 loop spans 14 amino acids. The CDR3 spells CAWIPSGAGFEQYF. The CDR3 DNA is TGTGCCTGGATCCCTAGCGGGGCCGGGTTCGAGCAGTACTTC.

The chain joins TRBV27 to TRBJ1-2; no firm D call. CDR1 and CDR2 from the germline V gene are MNHEY and SMNVEV (reference sequence). Trimming pared 5 bases from V and 4 bases from J, leaving 11 bases between. The CDR3 is made up of 13 amino acids. CDR3 DNA sequence: TGTGCCAGCAGTCCACTGGGGAGCTATGGCTACACCTTC. This translates into CASSPLGSYGYTF.

This sequence joins TRBV27 and TRBJ2-7, with 8 positions matching TRBD1. CDR3 length: 15 amino acids. Germline lookup yields CDR1 MNHEY and CDR2 SMNVEV (reference sequence). After removal of 8 bases from V and 2 bases from J, the junction contained 11 bases not matched to a gene. Written as DNA, the CDR3 is TGTGCCAGCCCCCCAGAACCGGGACAGGCCTACGAGCAGTACTTC. This sequence encodes CASPPEPGQAYEQYF.

This clone was detected only once. J is TRBJ2-7 and V is TRBV2; 8 bases map to TRBD1. V shed 6 bases, J shed 5 bases, and the junction held 12 bases outside the gene matches. The CDR3 contains 15 residues. Germline V lookup: CDR1 SNHLY, CDR2 FYNNEI. This CDR3 is CASSHRTGSYNEQYF. DNA for the CDR3: TGTGCCAGCAGCCATCGGACAGGGTCGTATAACGAGCAGTACTTC.

The chain links TRBV10-1 to TRBJ1-5, with D unclear. This CDR3 comprises 14 residues. CDR1 is WNHNN and CDR2 is SYGVQD in the germline V gene (reference sequence). Trimming removed 6 bases from V and 9 bases from J, with 18 bases in between. CDR3: CASRHLGPLGPQHF. CDR3 nucleotide sequence: TGCGCCAGCAGGCATCTTGGGCCCCTTGGGCCCCAGCATTTT.

The chain joins TRBV19 to TRBJ2-1; the match to TRBD2 covers 11 bases. The germline gives CDR1 LNHDA, CDR2 SQIVND (reference sequence). This CDR3 is 19 amino acids long. V lost 6 bases to trimming and J lost 4 bases; unmatched junction nucleotides: 17. This chain's CDR3 is CASRPNSPGTSGRYNEQFF. The CDR3 DNA follows: TGTGCCAGTAGACCTAACTCCCCCGGCACTAGCGGGAGATACAATGAGCAGTTCTTC.